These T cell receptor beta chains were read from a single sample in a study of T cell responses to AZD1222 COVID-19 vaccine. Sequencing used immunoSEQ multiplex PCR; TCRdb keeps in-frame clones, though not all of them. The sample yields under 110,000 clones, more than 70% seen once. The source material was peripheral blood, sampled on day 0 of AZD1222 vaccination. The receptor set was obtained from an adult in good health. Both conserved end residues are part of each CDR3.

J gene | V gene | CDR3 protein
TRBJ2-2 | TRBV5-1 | CASSLSSGYTGELFF
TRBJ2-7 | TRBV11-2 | CASSSLLTYEQYF
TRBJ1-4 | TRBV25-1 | CASSDLYDDGKLFF
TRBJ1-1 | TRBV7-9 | CASSPGRTMNTEAFF
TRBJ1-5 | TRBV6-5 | CASSGGWDQPQHF
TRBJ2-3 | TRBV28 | CASSLGGAADTQYF
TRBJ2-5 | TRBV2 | CASSGETGVEETQYF
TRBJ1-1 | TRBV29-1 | CSVEPRGTEAFF
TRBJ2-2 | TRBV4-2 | CASSQGVSTGELFF
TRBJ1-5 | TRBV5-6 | CASSLSPRGDQPQHF
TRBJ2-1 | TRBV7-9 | CASSLDPSGPVGEQFF
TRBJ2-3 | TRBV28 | CATSGSGTQYF
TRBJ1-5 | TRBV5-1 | CASSLEGRGDQPQHF
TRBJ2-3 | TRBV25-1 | CASSPPGGTRDTQYF